Below, 5 T cell receptor beta chains from the same sample are listed, as sequenced in a study of CD8+ T cells in alopecia areata. Treatment in this sample: oral pan-JAK inhibitor, 5-10 mg twice daily. Extracted RNA was reverse transcribed, and the resulting cDNA served as sequencing template. Measured with immunoSEQ multiplex PCR; TCRdb has only the in-frame clones, and not every one. The sample has around 200,000 clones, 50% to 75% seen once. Material: CD4+ T cells sorted from blood, obtained at week 4, from a patient treated with tofacitinib. Receptors originate from a human donor with alopecia areata.

The genes are TRBV10-3 and TRBJ2-1; weak D call: TRBD2 (6 bases). Germline V gene lookup returns CDR1 ENHRY and CDR2 SYGVKD. This CDR3 contains 11 residues. Trimming cost V 4 bases and J 13 bases, with 11 bases left between them. CDR3 DNA: TGTGCCATCAGTGGGGGGGACCATCAGTTCTTC. This codes for CAISGGDHQFF.

The chain is built from TRBV5-6 and TRBJ1-6; D is unclear. Germline CDR1 is SGHDT and CDR2 is YYEEEE. The CDR3 sequence is 13 residues long. Trimming left V 5 bases short and J 6 bases short, with 9 bases between. CDR3 nucleotide sequence: TGTGCCAGCAGTTCCCGTCGTAATTCACCCCTCCACTTT. It translates to CASSSRRNSPLHF. Full variable domain (missing parts from reference TRBV5-6 and TRBJ1-6): DAGVTQSPTHLIKTRGQQVTLRCSPKSGHDTVSWYQQALGQGPQFIFQYYEEEERQRGNFPDRFSGHQFPNYSSELNVNALLLGDSALYLCASSSRRNSPLHFGNGTRLTVT.

This clone has just a few counts. The genes are TRBV7-2 and TRBJ2-4; 8 bases match TRBD2. There are 14 residues in the CDR3. Germline V gene data show CDR1 as SGHTA and CDR2 as FQGNSA. The V gene end was trimmed by 1 base and the J gene end by 9 bases; junction bases not matched to a gene: 5. The CDR3, as DNA: TGTGCCAGCAGCTTAGATCGGGAGGGGAGCATTCAGTACTTC. Translating it yields CASSLDREGSIQYF.

The gene calls are TRBV7-2 and TRBJ1-2; D uncertain. This CDR3 comprises 15 residues. Germline CDR1 reads SGHTA; CDR2 reads FQGNSA. V was shortened by 5 bases and J by 1 base, with 14 bases between the two germline ends. The CDR3 loop reads CASSDRVSFNYGYTF. CDR3 in DNA: TGTGCCAGCAGCGATCGAGTAAGCTTTAACTATGGCTACACCTTC.

V usage is TRBV5-1 and J usage is TRBJ1-1; D is perhaps TRBD1 (5 bases). This CDR3 has 12 amino acids. V dropped 8 bases and J dropped 3 bases, with 11 bases sitting between them. CDR1 is SGHRS, CDR2 YFSETQ, per germline. CDR3: CASWGFDTEAFF. The CDR3 DNA sequence: TGCGCCAGTTGGGGGTTTGACACTGAAGCTTTCTTT. The whole variable domain, filled in from reference TRBV5-1 and TRBJ1-1, reads KAGVTQTPRYLIKTRGQQVTLSCSPISGHRSVSWYQQTPGQGLQFLFEYFSETQRNKGNFPGRFSGRQFSNSRSEMNVSTLELGDSALYLCASWGFDTEAFFGQGTRLTVV.